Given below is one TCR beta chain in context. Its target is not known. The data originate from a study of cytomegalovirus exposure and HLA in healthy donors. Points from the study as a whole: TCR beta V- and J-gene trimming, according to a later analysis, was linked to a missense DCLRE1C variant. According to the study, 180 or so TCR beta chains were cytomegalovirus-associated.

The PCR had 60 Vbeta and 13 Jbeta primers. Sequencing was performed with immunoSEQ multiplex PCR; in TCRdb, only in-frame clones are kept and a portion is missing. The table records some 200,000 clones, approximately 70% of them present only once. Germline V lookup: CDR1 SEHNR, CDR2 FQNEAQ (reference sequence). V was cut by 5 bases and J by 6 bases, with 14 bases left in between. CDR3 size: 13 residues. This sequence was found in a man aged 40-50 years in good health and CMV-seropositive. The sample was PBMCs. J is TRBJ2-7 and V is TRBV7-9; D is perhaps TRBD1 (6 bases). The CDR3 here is CASSGTGPSEQYF. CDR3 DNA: TGTGCCAGCAGCGGAACAGGGCCCAGCGAGCAGTACTTC.